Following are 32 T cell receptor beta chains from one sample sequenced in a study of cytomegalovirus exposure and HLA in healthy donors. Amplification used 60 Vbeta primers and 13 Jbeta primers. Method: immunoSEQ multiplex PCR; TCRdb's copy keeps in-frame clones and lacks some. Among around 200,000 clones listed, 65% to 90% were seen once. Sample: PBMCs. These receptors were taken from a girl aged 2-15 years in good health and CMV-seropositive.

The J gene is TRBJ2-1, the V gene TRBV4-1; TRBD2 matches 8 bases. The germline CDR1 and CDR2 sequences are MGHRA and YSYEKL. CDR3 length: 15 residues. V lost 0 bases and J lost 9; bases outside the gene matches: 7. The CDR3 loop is CASSQDPGLVCEQFF. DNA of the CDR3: TGCGCCAGCAGCCAAGATCCGGGACTAGTCTGTGAGCAGTTCTTC.

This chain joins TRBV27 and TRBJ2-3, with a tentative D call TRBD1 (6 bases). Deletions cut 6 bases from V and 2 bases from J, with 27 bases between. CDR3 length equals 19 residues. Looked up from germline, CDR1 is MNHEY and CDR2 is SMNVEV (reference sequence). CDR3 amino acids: CASSRLGGSSWDYTDTQYF. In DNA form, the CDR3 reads TGTGCCAGCAGCCGATTAGGGGGATCCTCCTGGGATTACACAGATACGCAGTATTTT.

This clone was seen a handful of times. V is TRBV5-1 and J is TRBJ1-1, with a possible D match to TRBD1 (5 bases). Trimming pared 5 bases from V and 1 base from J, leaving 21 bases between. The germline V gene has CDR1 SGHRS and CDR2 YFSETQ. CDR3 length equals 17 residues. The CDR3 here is CASRGALIYPENTEAFF. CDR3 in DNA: TGCGCCAGCAGAGGGGCACTCATCTACCCTGAGAACACTGAAGCTTTCTTT. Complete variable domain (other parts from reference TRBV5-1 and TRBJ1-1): KAGVTQTPRYLIKTRGQQVTLSCSPISGHRSVSWYQQTPGQGLQFLFEYFSETQRNKGNFPGRFSGRQFSNSRSEMNVSTLELGDSALYLCASRGALIYPENTEAFFGQGTRLTVV.

CDR3 coding DNA: TGTGCCAGCAGCCAACAGACAGGGTTATCTGGAAACACCATATATTTT. Translation gives CASSQQTGLSGNTIYF. J is TRBJ1-3 and V is TRBV7-9; 7 bases line up with TRBD1. Looked up from germline, CDR1 is SEHNR and CDR2 is FQNEAQ (reference sequence). The CDR3 totals 16 residues. J gave up 1 base and V 5 bases, and 8 bases lay outside the gene matches.

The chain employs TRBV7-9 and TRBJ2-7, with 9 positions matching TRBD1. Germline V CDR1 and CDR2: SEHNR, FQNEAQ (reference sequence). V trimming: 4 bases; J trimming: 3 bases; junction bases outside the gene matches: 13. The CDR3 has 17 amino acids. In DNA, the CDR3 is TGTGCCAGCAGCTACCCACAGGGGGCTGGTCTCAACTACGAGCAGTACTTC. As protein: CASSYPQGAGLNYEQYF.

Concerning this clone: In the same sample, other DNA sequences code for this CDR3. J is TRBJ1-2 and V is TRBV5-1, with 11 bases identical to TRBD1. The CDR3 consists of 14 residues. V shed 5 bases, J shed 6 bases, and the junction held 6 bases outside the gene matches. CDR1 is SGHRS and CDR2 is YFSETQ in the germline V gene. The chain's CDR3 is CASSLGQGADGYTF. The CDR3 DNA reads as TGCGCCAGCAGTTTAGGACAGGGGGCTGATGGCTACACCTTC.

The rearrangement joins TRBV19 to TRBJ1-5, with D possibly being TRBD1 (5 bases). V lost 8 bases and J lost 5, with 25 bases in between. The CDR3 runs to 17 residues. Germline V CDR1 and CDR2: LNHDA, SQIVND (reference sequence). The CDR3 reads CASHPGALLQGDQPQHF. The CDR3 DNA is TGTGCCAGTCACCCTGGGGCACTTTTACAAGGGGATCAGCCCCAGCATTTT.

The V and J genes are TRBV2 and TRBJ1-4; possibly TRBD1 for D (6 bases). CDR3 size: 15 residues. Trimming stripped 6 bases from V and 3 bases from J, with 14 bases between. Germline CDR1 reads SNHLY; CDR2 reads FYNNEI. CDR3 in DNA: TGTGCCAGCAGGGTAGGGACATCCGCTAATGAAAAACTGTTTTTT. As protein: CASRVGTSANEKLFF.

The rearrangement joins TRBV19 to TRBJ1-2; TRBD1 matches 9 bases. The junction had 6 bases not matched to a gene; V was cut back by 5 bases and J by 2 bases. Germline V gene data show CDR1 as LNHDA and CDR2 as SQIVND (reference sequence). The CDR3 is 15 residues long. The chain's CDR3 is CASSAQGAENYGYTF. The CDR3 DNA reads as TGTGCCAGTAGTGCACAGGGGGCAGAAAACTATGGCTACACCTTC.

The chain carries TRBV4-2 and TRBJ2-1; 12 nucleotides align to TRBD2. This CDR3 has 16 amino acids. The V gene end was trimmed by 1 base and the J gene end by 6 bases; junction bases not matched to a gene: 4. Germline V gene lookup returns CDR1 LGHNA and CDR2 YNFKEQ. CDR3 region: CASSQVASGGANEQFF. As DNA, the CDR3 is TGTGCCAGCAGCCAAGTTGCTAGCGGGGGGGCCAATGAGCAGTTCTTC.

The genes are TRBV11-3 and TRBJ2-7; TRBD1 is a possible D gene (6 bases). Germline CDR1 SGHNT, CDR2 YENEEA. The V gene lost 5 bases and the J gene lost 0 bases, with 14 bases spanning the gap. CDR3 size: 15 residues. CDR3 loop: CASSPWWDNSYEQYF. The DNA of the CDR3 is TGTGCCAGCAGCCCGTGGTGGGACAACTCCTACGAGCAGTACTTC.

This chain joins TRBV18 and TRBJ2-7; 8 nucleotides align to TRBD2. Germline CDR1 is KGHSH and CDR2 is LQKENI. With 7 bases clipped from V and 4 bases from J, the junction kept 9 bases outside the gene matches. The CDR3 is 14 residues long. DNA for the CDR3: TGTGCCAGCTTCACCAGCAGCGGGAGTTACGAGCAGTACTTC. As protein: CASFTSSGSYEQYF. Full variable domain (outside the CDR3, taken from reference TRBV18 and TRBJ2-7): NAGVMQNPRHLVRRRGQEARLRCSPMKGHSHVYWYRQLPEEGLKFMVYLQKENIIDESGMPKERFSAEFPKEGPSILRIQQVVRGDSAAYFCASFTSSGSYEQYFGPGTRLTVT.

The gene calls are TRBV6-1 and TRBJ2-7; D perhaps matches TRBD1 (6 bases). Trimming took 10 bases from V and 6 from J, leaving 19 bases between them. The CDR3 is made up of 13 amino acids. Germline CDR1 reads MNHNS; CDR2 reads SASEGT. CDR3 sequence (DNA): TGTGCCACTACGAGCCTTACAGGGCGCGAGCAGTACTTC. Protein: CATTSLTGREQYF.

The CDR3 DNA sequence: TGTGCCAGCAGATTATATCCCAGGACAGGGTATGGCTACACCTTC. Translation gives CASRLYPRTGYGYTF. The rearrangement uses TRBV2 and TRBJ1-2; TRBD1 agrees at 8 bases. After removal of 6 bases from V and 5 bases from J, the junction contained 11 bases not matched to a gene. CDR1 is SNHLY, CDR2 FYNNEI, per germline. CDR3 size: 15 residues.

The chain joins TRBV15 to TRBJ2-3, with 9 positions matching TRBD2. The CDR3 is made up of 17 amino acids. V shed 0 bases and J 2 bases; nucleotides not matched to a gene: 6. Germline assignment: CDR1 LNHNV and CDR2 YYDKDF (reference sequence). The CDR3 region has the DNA TGTGCCACCAGCAGAGACTTGCGGGGGGGCCCCACAGATACGCAGTATTTT. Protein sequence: CATSRDLRGGPTDTQYF.

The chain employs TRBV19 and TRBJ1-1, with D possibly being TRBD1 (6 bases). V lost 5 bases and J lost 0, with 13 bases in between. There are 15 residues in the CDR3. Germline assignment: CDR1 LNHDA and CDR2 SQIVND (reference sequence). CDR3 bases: TGTGCCAGTAGTGAACAGGGTTTTATGAACACTGAAGCTTTCTTT. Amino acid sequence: CASSEQGFMNTEAFF. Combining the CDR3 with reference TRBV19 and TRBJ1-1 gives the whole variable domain DGGITQSPKYLFRKEGQNVTLSCEQNLNHDAMYWYRQDPGQGLRLIYYSQIVNDFQKGDIAEGYSVSREKKESFPLTVTSAQKNPTAFYLCASSEQGFMNTEAFFGQGTRLTVV.

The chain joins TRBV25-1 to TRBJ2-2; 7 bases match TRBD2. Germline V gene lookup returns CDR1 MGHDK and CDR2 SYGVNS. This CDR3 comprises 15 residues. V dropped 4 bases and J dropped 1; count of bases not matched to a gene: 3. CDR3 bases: TGTGCCAGCAGTGCCGGGAGGCGGAACACCGGGGAGCTGTTTTTT. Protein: CASSAGRRNTGELFF.

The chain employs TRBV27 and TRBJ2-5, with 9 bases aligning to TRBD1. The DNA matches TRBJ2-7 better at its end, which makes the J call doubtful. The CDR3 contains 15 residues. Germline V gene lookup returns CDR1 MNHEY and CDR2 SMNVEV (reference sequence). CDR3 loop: CASSSQGATAHEQYF. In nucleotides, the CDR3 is TGTGCCAGCAGTTCACAGGGGGCAACCGCCCACGAGCAGTACTTC.

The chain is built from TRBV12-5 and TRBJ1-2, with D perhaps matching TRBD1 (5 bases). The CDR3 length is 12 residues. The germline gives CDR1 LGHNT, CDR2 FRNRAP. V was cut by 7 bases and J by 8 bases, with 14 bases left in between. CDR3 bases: TGTGCTAGTGCCGGGGGTGGGCACGGCTACACCTTC. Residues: CASAGGGHGYTF.

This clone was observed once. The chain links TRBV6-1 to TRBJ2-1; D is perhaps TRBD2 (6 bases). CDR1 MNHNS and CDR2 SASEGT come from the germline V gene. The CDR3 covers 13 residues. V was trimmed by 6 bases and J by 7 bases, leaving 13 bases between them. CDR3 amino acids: CASRGPGRNEQFF. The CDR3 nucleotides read TGTGCCAGCAGGGGGCCTGGGAGGAATGAGCAGTTCTTC.

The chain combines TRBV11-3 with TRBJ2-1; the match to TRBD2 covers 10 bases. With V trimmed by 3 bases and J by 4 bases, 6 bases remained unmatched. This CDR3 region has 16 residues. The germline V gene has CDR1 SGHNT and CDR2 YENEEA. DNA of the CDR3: TGTGCCAGCAGCTTGAATCCGGGACTAGCGTACAATGAGCAGTTCTTC. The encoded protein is CASSLNPGLAYNEQFF.

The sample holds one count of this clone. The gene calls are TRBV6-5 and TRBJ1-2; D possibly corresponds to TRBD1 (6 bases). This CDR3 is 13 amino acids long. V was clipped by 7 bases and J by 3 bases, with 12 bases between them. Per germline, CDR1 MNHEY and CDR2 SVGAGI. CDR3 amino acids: CASISGVDYGYTF. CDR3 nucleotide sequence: TGTGCCAGCATATCAGGGGTTGACTATGGCTACACCTTC.

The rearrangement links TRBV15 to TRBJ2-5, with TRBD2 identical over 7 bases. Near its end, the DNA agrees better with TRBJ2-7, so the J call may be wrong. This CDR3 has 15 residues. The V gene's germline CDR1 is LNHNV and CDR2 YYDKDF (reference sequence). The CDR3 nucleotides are TGTGCCACCAGCAGAGCGGGGGGTATCGGCTACGAGCAGTACTTC. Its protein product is CATSRAGGIGYEQYF.

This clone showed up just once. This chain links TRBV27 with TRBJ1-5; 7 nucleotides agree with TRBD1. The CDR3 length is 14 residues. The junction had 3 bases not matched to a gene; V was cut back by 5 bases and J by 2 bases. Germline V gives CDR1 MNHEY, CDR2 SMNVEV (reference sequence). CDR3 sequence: CASSLTGGNQPQHF. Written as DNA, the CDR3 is TGTGCCAGCAGTCTCACAGGGGGCAATCAGCCCCAGCATTTT.

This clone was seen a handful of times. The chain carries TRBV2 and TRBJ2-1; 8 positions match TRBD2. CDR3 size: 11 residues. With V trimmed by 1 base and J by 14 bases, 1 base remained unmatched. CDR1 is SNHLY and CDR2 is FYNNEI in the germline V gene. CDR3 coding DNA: TGTGCCAGCAGTGAAGTGACTAGCGAGTTCTTC. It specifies CASSEVTSEFF.

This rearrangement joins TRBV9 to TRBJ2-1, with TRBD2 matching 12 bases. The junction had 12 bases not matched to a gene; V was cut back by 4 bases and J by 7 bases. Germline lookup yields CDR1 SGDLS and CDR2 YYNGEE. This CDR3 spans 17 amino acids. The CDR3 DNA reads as TGTGCCAGCAGCCCTCAGGGTGGGCTAGCGGGAGGGAATGAGCAGTTCTTC. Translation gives CASSPQGGLAGGNEQFF.

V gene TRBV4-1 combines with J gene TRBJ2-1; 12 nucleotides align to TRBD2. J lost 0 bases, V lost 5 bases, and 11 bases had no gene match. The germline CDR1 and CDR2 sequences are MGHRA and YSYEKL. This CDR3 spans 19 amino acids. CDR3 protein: CASSTRLAGAPSSYNEQFF. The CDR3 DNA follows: TGCGCCAGCAGCACCCGACTAGCGGGAGCTCCGAGCTCCTACAATGAGCAGTTCTTC.

CDR3 in amino acids: CASSVAGTGLYEQYF. The CDR3 DNA reads TGTGCCAGCAGCGTGGCCGGGACAGGGTTGTACGAGCAGTACTTC. This rearrangement joins TRBV7-3 to TRBJ2-7, with 9 nucleotides matching TRBD1. V shed 5 bases, J shed 4 bases, and the junction held 9 bases outside the gene matches. Germline assignment: CDR1 SGHTA and CDR2 FQGTGA. The CDR3 spans 15 residues.

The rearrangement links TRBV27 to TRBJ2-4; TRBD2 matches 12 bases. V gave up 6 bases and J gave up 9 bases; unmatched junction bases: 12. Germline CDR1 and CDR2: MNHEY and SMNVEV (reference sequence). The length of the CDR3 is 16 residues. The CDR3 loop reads CASRRGASGREGIQYF. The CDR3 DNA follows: TGTGCCAGCAGACGGGGGGCTAGCGGGAGGGAGGGCATTCAGTACTTC.

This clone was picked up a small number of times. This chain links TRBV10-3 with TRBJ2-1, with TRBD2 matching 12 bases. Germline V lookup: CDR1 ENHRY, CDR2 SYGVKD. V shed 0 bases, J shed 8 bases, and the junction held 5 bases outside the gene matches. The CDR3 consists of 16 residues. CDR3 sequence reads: CAISESRLAGDDEQFF. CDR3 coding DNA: TGTGCCATCAGTGAGTCGAGACTAGCGGGAGACGATGAGCAGTTCTTC.

CDR3 residues: CAWSVRLTSGNTIYF. CDR3 bases: TGTGCCTGGAGTGTACGGCTGACATCTGGAAACACCATATATTTT. This rearrangement joins TRBV30 to TRBJ1-3; D is uncertain. V lost 0 bases, J lost 1 base, and 10 bases lay in between. The CDR3 loop spans 15 amino acids. CDR1 is GTSNPN, CDR2 SVGIG, per germline (reference sequence).

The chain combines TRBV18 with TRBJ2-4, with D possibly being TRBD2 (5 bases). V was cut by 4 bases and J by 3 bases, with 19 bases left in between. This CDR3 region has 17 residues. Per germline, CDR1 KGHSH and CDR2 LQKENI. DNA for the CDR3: TGTGCCAGCTCACTCCTGACCCGGGGTAATCGCAAAAACATTCAGTACTTC. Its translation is CASSLLTRGNRKNIQYF.